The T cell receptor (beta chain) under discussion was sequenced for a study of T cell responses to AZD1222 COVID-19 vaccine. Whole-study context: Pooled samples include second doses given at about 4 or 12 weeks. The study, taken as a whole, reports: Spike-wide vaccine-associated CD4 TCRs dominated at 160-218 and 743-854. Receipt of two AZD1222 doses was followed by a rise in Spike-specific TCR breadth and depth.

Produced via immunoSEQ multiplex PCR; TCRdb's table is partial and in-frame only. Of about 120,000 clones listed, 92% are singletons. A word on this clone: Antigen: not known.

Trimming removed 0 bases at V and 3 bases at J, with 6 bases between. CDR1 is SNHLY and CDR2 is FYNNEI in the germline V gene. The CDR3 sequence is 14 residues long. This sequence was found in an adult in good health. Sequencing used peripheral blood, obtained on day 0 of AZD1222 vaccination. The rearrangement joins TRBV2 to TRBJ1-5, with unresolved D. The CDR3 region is CASSEALPNQPQHF. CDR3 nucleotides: TGTGCCAGCAGTGAAGCCCTGCCCAATCAGCCCCAGCATTTT.